This T cell receptor beta chain was observed in a study of T cell responses to AZD1222 COVID-19 vaccine. Overall study: Both about-4-week and about-12-week second-dose recipients were combined.

Unmatched junction bases numbered 8, after V lost 4 bases and J lost 0 bases. Germline V CDR1 and CDR2: MDHEN, SYDVKM. The CDR3 is 17 amino acids. TCRdb's table, derived via immunoSEQ multiplex PCR, lists solely in-frame clones and lacks some. The data show 130,000 to 150,000 clones, roughly 89% seen once. Notes on the study in general: Of spike-specific TCRs, nearly half reportedly target regions left unmutated in variants.

Remarks on this clone: Its antigen is as yet unknown.

The gene calls are TRBV28 and TRBJ1-3, with TRBD1 matching 8 bases. The material was peripheral blood, obtained on day 0 of AZD1222 vaccination. The TCR was taken from an adult in good health. The CDR3 sequence is CASSSVTGEGSGNTIYF. The CDR3 DNA sequence: TGTGCCAGCAGTTCTGTGACAGGGGAAGGCTCTGGAAACACCATATATTTT.